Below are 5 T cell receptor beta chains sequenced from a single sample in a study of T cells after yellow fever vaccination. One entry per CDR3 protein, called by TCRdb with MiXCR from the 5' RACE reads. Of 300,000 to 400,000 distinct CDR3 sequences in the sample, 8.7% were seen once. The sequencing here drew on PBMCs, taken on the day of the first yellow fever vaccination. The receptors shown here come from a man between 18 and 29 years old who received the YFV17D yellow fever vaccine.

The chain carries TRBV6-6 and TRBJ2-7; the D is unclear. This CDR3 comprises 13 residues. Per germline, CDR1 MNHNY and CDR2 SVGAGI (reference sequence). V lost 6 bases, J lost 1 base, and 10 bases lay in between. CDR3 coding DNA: TGTGCCAGCAGCCCGCATCTGTCCTACGAGCAGTACTTC. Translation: CASSPHLSYEQYF.

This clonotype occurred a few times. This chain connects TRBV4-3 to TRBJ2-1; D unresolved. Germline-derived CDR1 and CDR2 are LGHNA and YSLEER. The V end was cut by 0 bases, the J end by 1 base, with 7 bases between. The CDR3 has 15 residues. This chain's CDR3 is CASSQDLKSYNEQFF. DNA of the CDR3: TGCGCCAGCAGCCAAGACCTAAAGTCCTACAATGAGCAGTTCTTC.

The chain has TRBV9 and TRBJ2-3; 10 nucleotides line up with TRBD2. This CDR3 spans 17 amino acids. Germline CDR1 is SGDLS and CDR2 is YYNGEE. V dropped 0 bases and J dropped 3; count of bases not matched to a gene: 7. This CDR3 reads CASSVGRLAGHTDTQYF. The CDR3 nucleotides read TGTGCCAGCAGCGTAGGAAGACTAGCGGGTCATACAGATACGCAGTATTTT.

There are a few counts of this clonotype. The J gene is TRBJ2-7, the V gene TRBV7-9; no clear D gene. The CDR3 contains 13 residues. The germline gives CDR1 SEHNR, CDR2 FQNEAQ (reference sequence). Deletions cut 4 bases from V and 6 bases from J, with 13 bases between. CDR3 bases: TGTGCCAGCAGCTCCCCGTTTATCCCCGAGCAGTACGTC. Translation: CASSSPFIPEQYV.

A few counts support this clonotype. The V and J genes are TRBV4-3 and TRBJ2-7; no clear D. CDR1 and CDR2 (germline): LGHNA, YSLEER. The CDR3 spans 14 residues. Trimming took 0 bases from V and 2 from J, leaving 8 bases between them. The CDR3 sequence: CASSQDLGPYEQYV. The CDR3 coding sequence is TGCGCCAGCAGCCAAGATCTTGGACCCTACGAGCAGTACGTC.